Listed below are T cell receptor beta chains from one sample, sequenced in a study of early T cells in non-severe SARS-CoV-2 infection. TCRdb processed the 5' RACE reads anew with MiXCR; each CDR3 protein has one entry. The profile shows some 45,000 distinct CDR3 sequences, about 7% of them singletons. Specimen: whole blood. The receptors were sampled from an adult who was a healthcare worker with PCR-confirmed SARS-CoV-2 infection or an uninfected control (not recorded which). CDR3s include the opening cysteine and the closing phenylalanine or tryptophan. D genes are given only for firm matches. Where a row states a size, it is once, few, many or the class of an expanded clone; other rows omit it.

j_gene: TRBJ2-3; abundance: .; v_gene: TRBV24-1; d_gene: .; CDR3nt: TGTGCCACCAGTGATTTTGACTTAATCGCGCAGTATTTT; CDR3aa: CATSDFDLIAQYF
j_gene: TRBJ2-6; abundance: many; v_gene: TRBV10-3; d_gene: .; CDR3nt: TGTGCCATCACTGGGACGGCCTTCTCTGGGGCCAACGTCCTGACTTTC; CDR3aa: CAITGTAFSGANVLTF
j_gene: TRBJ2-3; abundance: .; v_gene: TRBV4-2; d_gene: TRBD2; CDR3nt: TGTGCCAGCAGCCAACAAATGAGACCGGGACTAGCGGGGTCGGATACGCAGTATTTT; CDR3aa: CASSQQMRPGLAGSDTQYF
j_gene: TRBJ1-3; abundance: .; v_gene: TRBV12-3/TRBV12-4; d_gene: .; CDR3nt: TGTGCCAGCAGTTCCCCCAACGACCAAGGAAACACCATATATTTT; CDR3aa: CASSSPNDQGNTIYF
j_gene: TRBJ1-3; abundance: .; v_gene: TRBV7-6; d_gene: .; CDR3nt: TGTGCCAGCAGCTTAGTAGTTTGGAGACCGGGCAGCGGAAACACCATATATTTT; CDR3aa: CASSLVVWRPGSGNTIYF
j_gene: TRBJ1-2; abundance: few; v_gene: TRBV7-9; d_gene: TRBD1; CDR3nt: TGTGCCAGCAGTTCAGCCGGGACAGGTTTCACGTATGGCTACACCTTC; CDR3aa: CASSSAGTGFTYGYTF
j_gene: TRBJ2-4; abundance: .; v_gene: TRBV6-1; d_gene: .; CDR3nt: TGTGCCAGCCTTGCCACCTCCAAAAACATTCAGTACTTC; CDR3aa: CASLATSKNIQYF
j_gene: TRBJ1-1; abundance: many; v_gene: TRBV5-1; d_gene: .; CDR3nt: TGCGCCAGCAGCGTAGAGATAGCGAACACTGAAGCTTTCTTT; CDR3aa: CASSVEIANTEAFF
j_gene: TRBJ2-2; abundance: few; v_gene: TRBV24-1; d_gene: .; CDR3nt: TGTGCCACCAGTGAGGGCGGGGAGCTGTTTTTT; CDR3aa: CATSEGGELFF
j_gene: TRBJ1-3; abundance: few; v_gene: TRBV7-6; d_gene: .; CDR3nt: TGTGCCAGCAGCTTAAAATCGGGGGTTGGAAACACCATATATTTT; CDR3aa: CASSLKSGVGNTIYF
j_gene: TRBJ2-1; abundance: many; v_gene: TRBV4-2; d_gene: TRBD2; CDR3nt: TGTGCCAGCAGCCAAGTGATGGCTAGCGGGGGGTCCGAGCAGTTCTTC; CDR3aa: CASSQVMASGGSEQFF
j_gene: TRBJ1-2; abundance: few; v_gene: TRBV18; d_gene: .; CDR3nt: TGTGCCAGCTCACCACCGATGGGGGGCTACACCTTC; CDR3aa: CASSPPMGGYTF
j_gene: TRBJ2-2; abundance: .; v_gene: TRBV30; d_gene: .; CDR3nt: TGTGCCTGGGTCCCTCCGGCCGGGGAGCTGTTTTTT; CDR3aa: CAWVPPAGELFF
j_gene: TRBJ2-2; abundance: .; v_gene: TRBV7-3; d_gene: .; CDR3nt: TGTGCCAGCAGCCCAATGGCGAACACCGGGGAGCTGTTTTTT; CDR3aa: CASSPMANTGELFF
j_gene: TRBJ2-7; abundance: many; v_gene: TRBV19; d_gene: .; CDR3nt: TGTGCCAGTACCCGTACCCCGGTATCGGGCGAGCAGTACTTC; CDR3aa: CASTRTPVSGEQYF
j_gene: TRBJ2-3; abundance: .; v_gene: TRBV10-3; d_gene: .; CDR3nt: TGTGCCATCAGTCCCACGGGTTGGACAGATACGCAGTATTTT; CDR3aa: CAISPTGWTDTQYF
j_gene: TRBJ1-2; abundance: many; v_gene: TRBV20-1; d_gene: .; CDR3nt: TGCAGTGCTCCGGGAATCTATGGCTACACCTTC; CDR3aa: CSAPGIYGYTF
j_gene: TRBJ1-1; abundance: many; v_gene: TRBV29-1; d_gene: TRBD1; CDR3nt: TGCAGCGGCGGCGACAGGGGGCCGGTGAGTGCTTTCTTT; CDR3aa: CSGGDRGPVSAFF
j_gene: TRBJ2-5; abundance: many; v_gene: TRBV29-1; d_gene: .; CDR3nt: TGCAGCTCAAACAGGGTTGGTGGGACCCAGTACTTC; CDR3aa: CSSNRVGGTQYF
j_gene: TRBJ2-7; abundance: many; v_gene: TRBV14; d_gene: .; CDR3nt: TGTGCCAGCAGTCTGAAGAGGGGGAACTACGAGCAGTACTTC; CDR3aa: CASSLKRGNYEQYF
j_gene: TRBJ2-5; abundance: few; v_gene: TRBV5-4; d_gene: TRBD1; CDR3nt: TGTGCCACCGGGACAGCCGAACAAGAGACCCAGTACTTC; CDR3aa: CATGTAEQETQYF
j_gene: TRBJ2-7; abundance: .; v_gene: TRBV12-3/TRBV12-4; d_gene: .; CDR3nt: TGTGCCAGCAGTTTTTGGGGCGGCGAGCAGTACTTC; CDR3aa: CASSFWGGEQYF
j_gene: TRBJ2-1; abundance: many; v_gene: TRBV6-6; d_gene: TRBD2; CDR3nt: TGTGCCAGCAGTTACGGCGGGGGGGGTGAGCAGTTCTTC; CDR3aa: CASSYGGGGEQFF
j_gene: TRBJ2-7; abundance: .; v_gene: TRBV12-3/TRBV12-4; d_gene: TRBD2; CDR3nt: TGTGCCAGCACCAGGACTAGCGGGGGATACGAGCAGTACTTC; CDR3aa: CASTRTSGGYEQYF
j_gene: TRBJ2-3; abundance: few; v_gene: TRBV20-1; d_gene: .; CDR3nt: TGCAGTGCTAGAGGGGGGTTTTTTCTCGCTACGCAGTATTTT; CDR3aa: CSARGGFFLATQYF
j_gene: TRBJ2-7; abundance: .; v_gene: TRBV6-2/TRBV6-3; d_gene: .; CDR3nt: TGTGCCAGCAATAAAGCGGGACACCGCTACGAGCAGTACTTC; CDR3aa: CASNKAGHRYEQYF
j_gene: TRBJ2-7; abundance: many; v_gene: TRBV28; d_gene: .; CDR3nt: TGTGCCAGCAGTTCTGGGGGAATTTACTCCTACGAGCAGTACTTC; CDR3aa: CASSSGGIYSYEQYF
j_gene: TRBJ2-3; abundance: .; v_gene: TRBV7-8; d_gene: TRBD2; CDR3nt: TGTGCCAGCAGCCGATCAGGACTAGCGGGTAGCACAGATACGCAGTATTTT; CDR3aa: CASSRSGLAGSTDTQYF
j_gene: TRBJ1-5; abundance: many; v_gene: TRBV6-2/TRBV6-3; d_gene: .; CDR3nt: TGTGCCAGCTTTTCTACTTACAGGGGCAATCAGCCCCAGCATTTT; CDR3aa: CASFSTYRGNQPQHF
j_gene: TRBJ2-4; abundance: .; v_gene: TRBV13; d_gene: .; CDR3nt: TGTGCCAGCAGCTTATCCCTCGAAAACATTCAGTACTTC; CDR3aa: CASSLSLENIQYF
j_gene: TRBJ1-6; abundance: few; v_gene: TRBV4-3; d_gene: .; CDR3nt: TGCGCCAGCAGCCAATCGCAGGGGTACCATTCACCCCTCCACTTT; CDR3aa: CASSQSQGYHSPLHF
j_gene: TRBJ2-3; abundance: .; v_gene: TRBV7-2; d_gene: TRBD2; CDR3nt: TGTGCCAGCAGCTTAGGGACTAGTGACGGTACGCAGTATTTT; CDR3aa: CASSLGTSDGTQYF
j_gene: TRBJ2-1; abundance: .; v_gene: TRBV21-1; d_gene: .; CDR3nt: TGTGCCAGCAGCCCGCCGGACAGGAGGTTCTTC; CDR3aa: CASSPPDRRFF
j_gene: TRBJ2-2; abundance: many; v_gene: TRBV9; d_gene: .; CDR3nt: TGTGCCAGCAGCACGGGACACGTTAGCCGGGAGCTGTTTTTT; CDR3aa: CASSTGHVSRELFF
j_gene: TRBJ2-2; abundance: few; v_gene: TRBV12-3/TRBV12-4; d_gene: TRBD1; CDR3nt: TGTGCCAGCAGTTTAGGGAAAGGACAGGGGAACACCGGGGAGCTGTTTTTT; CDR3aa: CASSLGKGQGNTGELFF
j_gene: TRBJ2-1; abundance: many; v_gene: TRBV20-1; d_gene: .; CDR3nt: TGCAGTGCGGCGGGACAGTTGACCCGGGTTGGCAATGAGCAGTTCTTC; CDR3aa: CSAAGQLTRVGNEQFF
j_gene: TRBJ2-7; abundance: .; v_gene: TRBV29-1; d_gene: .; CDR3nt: TGCAGCGTTTCCGACGGGGCGGGCGAGCAGTACTTC; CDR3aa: CSVSDGAGEQYF
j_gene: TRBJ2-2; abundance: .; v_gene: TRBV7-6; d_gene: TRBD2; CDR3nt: TGTGCCAGCAGCTTAGAATTGCGGGGGGCCTCGAACACCGGGGAGCTGTTTTTT; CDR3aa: CASSLELRGASNTGELFF
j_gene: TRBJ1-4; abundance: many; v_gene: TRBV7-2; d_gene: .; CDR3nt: TGTGCCAGCAGCTCCCACCCTGGTGAAAAACTGTTTTTT; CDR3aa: CASSSHPGEKLFF
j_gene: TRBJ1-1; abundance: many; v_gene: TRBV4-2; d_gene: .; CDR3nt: TGTGCCAGCAGCCAAGATTTGAGGGGGGACACTGAAGCTTTCTTT; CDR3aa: CASSQDLRGDTEAFF
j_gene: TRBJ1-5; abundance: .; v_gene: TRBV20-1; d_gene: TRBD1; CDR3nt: TGCAGTGCTAGTCGCGGGACAGGGTTTTTCGGCAATCAGCCCCAGCATTTT; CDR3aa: CSASRGTGFFGNQPQHF
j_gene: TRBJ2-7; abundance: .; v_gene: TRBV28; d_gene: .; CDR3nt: TGTGCCAGCAGTATCGGACAGATTAACTACGAGCAGTACTTC; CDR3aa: CASSIGQINYEQYF
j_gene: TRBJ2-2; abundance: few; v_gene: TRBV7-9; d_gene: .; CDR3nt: TGTGCCAGCAGCTTCCCTACATACACCGGGGAGCTGTTTTTT; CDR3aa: CASSFPTYTGELFF
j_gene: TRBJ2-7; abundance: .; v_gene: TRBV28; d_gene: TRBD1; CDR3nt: TGTGCCAGCAGTTTAGGGGCCTTGGACAGGGACGAGCAGTACTTC; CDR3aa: CASSLGALDRDEQYF
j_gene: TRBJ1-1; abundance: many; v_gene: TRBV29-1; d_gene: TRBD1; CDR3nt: TGCAGCGTTGAAGTCATGACAGGGGGCGAAACTGAAGCTTTCTTT; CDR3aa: CSVEVMTGGETEAFF
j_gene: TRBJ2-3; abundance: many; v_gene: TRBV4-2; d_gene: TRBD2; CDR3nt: TGTGCCAGCAGCCAAGACTGGACTAGCGGGGGGGCGTCTCTCACAGATACGCAGTATTTT; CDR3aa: CASSQDWTSGGASLTDTQYF
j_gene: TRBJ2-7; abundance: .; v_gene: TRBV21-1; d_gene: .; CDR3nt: TGTGCCATCAGCCTATTACAGGGGGCTCGCTACGAGCAGTACTTC; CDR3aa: CAISLLQGARYEQYF
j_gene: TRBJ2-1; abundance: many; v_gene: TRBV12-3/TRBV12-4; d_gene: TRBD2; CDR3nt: TGTGCCAGCAGTTTGACGGGGGGGCTCAATGAGCAGTTCTTC; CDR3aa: CASSLTGGLNEQFF
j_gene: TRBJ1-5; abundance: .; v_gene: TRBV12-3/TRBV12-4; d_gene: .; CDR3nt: TGTGCCAGCAGAGGGGGGCAGTTTGATCAGCCCCAGCATTTT; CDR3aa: CASRGGQFDQPQHF
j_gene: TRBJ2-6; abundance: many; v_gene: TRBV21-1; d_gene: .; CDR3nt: TGTGCCAGCAGCAAAATCGCGGACAGAGGGGATGTTTGCTCTGGGGCCAACGTCCTGACTTTC; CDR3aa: CASSKIADRGDVCSGANVLTF
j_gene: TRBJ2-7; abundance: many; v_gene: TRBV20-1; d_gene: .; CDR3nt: TGCAGTGCTAGAGAGGTACCGGACGGGATTTACGAGCAGTACTTC; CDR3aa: CSAREVPDGIYEQYF
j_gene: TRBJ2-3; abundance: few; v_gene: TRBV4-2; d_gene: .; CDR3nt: TGTGCCAGCAGCCAACCCCAAGAACGATCAGATACGCAGTATTTT; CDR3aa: CASSQPQERSDTQYF